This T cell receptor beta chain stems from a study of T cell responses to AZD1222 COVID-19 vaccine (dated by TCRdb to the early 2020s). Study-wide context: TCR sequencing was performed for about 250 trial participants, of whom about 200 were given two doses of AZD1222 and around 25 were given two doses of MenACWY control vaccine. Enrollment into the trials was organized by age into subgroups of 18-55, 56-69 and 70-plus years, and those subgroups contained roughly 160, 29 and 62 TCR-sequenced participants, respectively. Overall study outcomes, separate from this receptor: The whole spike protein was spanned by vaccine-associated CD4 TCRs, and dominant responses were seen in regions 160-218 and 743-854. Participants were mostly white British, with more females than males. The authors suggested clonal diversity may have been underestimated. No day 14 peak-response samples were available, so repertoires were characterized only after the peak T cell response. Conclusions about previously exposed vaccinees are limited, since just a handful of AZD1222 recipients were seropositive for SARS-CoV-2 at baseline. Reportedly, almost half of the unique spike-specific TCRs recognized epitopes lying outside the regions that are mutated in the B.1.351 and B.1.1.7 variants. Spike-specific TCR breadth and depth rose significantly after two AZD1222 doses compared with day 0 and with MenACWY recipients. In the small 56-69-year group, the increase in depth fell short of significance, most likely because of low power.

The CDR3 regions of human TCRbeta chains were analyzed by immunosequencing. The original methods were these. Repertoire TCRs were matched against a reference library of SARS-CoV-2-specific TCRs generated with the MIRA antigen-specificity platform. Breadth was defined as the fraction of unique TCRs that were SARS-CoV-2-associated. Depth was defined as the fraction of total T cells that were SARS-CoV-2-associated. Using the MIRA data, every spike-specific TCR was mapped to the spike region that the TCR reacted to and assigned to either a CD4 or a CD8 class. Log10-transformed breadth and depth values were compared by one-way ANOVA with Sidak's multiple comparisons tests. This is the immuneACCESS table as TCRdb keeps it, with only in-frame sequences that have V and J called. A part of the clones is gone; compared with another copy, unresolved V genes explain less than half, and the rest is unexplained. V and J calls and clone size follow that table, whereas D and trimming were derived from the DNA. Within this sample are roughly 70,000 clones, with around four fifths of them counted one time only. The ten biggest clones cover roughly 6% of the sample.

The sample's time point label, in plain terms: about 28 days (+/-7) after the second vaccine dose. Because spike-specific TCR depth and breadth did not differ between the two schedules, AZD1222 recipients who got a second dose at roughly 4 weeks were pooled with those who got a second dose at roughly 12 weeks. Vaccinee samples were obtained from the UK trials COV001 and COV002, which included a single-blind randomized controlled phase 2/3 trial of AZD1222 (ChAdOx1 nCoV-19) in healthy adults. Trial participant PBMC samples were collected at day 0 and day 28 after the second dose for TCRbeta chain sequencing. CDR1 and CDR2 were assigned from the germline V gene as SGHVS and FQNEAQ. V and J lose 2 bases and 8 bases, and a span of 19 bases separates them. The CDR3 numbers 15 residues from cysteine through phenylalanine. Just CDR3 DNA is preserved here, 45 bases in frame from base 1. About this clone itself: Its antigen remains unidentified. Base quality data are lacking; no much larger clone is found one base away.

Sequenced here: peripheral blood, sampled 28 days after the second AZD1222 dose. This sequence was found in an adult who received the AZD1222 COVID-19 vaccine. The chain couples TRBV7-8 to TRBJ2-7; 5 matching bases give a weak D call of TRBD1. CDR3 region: CASSLLGRTRSKQYF. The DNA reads TGTGCCAGCAGCTTACTGGGAAGGACAAGATCGAAGCAGTACTTC.